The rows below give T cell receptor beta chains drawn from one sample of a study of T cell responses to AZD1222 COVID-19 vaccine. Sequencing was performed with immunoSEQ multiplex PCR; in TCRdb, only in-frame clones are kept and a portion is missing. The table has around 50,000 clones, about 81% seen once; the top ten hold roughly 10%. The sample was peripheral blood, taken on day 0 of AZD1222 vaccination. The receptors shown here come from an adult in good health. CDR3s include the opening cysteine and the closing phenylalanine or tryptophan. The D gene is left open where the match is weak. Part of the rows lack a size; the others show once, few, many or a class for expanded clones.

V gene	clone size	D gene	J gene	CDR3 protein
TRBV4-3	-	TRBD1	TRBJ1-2	CASSQDRGQGAAFHYGYTF
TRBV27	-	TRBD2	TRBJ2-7	CASSLSVAGGSYEQYF
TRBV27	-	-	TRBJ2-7	CASSLGRTPNEQYF
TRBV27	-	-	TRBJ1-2	CASSSGHYGYTF
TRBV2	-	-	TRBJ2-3	CASRLTGYGPDTQYF
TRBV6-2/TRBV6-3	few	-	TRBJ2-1	CASSYSPGFPYNEQFF
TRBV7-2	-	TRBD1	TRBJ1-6	CASSLAPAGQGTSPLHF
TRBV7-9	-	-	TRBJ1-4	CALAGTNEKLFF
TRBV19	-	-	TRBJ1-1	CASRTANTEAFF
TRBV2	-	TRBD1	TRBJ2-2	CASSAGTGPGELFF
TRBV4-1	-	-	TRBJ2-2	CASSQDQGGANTGELFF
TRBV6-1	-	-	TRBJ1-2	CASSEEPLRGYGYTF
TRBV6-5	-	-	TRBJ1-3	CASRAPGAGGNTIYF
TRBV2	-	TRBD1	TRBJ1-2	CASSERERGGGYTF
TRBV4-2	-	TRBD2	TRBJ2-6	CASSQRGSSGANVLTF
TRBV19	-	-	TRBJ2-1	CASSTRGRSNEQFF
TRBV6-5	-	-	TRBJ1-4	CASSRTVFNEKLFF
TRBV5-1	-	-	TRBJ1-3	CASSLAASGNTIYF
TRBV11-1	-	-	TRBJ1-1	CASSRTGMNTEAFF